The clone carrying this T cell receptor beta chain was counted many times. As yet, its antigen is unknown. This sample was included in a study of T cells after yellow fever vaccination. As for the study in general: When fractions had low cell numbers, they were prepared with SMART-Seq v4 Ultra Low Input. Study results and caveats: Weaker overall, the secondary response nonetheless peaked faster (day 5 versus 15). Re-detected after boosting: most primary clones, 96% of CD4 and under 90% of CD8. Clonotypes appearing in both CD4 and CD8 compartments existed, and their share was small.

From germline, CDR1 is SGHTS and CDR2 YDEGEE. V lost 4 bases, J lost 3 bases, and 17 bases lay in between. The length of the CDR3 is 16 residues. TCRdb ran MiXCR on the 5' RACE reads and lists one entry per CDR3 protein. This table has some 600,000 distinct CDR3 sequences, around 17% appearing once. Sequencing used PBMCs, obtained around 5 days after the first yellow fever vaccination. This chain uses TRBV5-8 with TRBJ2-4; perhaps TRBD2 as D (6 bases). This sequence originates from a man younger than 35 who received the YFV17D yellow fever vaccine. The chain's CDR3 is CASSPLGHGSKNIQYF. CDR3 sequence (DNA): TGTGCCAGCAGCCCCCTGGGGCACGGGAGCAAAAACATTCAGTACTTC.